The 26 T cell receptor beta chains below all came from one sample that was sequenced in a study of early T cells in non-severe SARS-CoV-2 infection. A single record per CDR3 protein comes from TCRdb applying MiXCR to the 5' RACE reads. This table has about 21,000 distinct CDR3 sequences, less than 7.5% appearing once. The material was whole blood, obtained at baseline. All receptors derive from an adult who was a healthcare worker with PCR-confirmed SARS-CoV-2 infection or an uninfected control (not recorded which).

This clonotype appeared many times. The rearrangement uses TRBV15 and TRBJ2-5, with TRBD1 as a possible D gene (7 bases). Germline loops: CDR1 LNHNV, CDR2 YYDKDF (reference sequence). The V end was cut by 0 bases, the J end by 7 bases, with 12 bases between. This CDR3 contains 14 residues. CDR3 sequence reads: CATSRDRQGGTQYF. The DNA of the CDR3 is TGTGCCACCAGCAGAGATCGGCAGGGGGGGACCCAGTACTTC.

A word on this clonotype: Given a much more abundant clone one base away, this may be a read error. The V call is TRBV6-5, the J call TRBJ1-3; no clear D gene. The germline CDR1 and CDR2 sequences are MNHEY and SVGAGI. The CDR3 has 12 residues. Trimming pared 2 bases from V and 9 bases from J, leaving 8 bases between. CDR3 sequence: CASSYEESTIYF. CDR3 nucleotide sequence: TGTGCCAGCAGTTACGAGGAAAGCACCATATATTTT.

This clonotype is labeled as medium-sized. The chain joins TRBV27 to TRBJ2-2; 11 bases match TRBD1. The CDR3 consists of 18 residues. Germline CDR1 and CDR2: MNHEY and SMNVEV (reference sequence). V gave up 8 bases and J gave up 5 bases; unmatched junction bases: 16. The chain's CDR3 is CASREQDRGRDWTGELFF. CDR3 DNA sequence: TGTGCCAGCCGCGAACAGGACAGGGGGCGGGACTGGACCGGGGAGCTGTTTTTT.

This clonotype was recorded a few times. The chain recombines TRBV19 with TRBJ2-4; TRBD1 matches at 9 bases. CDR3 length: 17 residues. The germline V gene has CDR1 LNHDA and CDR2 SQIVND (reference sequence). V shed 0 bases, J shed 0 bases, and the junction held 3 bases outside the gene matches. The CDR3 coding sequence is TGTGCCAGTAGTATAGAACAGGGGGCACTAGCCAAAAACATTCAGTACTTC. It translates to CASSIEQGALAKNIQYF.

By share, this clonotype ranks as medium-sized (0.01 to 0.1%). The chain uses TRBV12-3 or TRBV12-4 and TRBJ2-1; D possibly corresponds to TRBD2 (6 bases). V shed 8 bases and J shed 9 bases, with 11 bases lying between them. The CDR3 has 11 amino acids. This chain's CDR3 is CASYRRGEQFF. The CDR3 DNA sequence: TGTGCCAGCTACCGGCGGGGTGAGCAGTTCTTC.

In its sample, this clonotype ranks as medium-sized. This chain uses TRBV10-3 with TRBJ2-1; tentative D call: TRBD2 (6 bases). The CDR3 totals 11 residues. Trimming removed 6 bases at V and 8 bases at J, with 8 bases between. CDR1 ENHRY and CDR2 SYGVKD come from the germline V gene. The CDR3 nucleotides read TGTGCCATCAGGCGGAGGGATGAGCAGTTCTTC. Encoded protein: CAIRRRDEQFF.

The genes are TRBV30 and TRBJ2-3; D ambiguous. This CDR3 comprises 12 residues. In germline, CDR1 is GTSNPN, CDR2 SVGIG (reference sequence). The V and J ends lost 0 bases and 5 bases respectively, with 6 bases between them. CDR3 amino acids: CAWSVLRDTQYF. CDR3 DNA: TGTGCCTGGAGTGTCTTGCGAGATACGCAGTATTTT.

V is TRBV2 and J is TRBJ2-1; D may be TRBD2 (6 bases). Germline loops: CDR1 SNHLY, CDR2 FYNNEI. The germline V and J ends were trimmed by 7 bases and 5 bases, with 15 bases remaining between them. This CDR3 region has 14 residues. CDR3 nucleotides: TGTGCCAGCACTGGACCCAAGCGGGACAATGAGCAGTTCTTC. Translation: CASTGPKRDNEQFF.

The chain links TRBV9 to TRBJ2-3; no firm D call. V was cut by 4 bases and J by 6 bases, with 9 bases left in between. The CDR3 covers 12 residues. Germline lookup yields CDR1 SGDLS and CDR2 YYNGEE. CDR3 coding DNA: TGTGCCAGCAGCATGGCCGGGGATACGCAGTATTTT. It is translated as CASSMAGDTQYF.

This clonotype was seen ten or more times. J is TRBJ1-3 and V is TRBV7-9; no reliable D call. V was cut by 2 bases and J by 0 bases, with 8 bases left in between. This CDR3 has 15 residues. Germline values: CDR1 SEHNR, CDR2 FQNEAQ (reference sequence). This CDR3 reads CASSLRPNSGNTIYF. CDR3 nucleotide sequence: TGTGCCAGCAGCTTAAGGCCCAACTCTGGAAACACCATATATTTT.

This chain connects TRBV7-7 to TRBJ1-1; no reliable D call. Trimming removed 2 bases from V and 2 bases from J, with 6 bases in between. CDR3 length equals 13 residues. CDR1 is SSHAT, CDR2 FNYEAQ, per germline (reference sequence). CDR3 nucleotides: TGTGCCAGCAGCTTAAGCTACAACACTGAAGCTTTCTTT. Its translation: CASSLSYNTEAFF.

This clonotype has a count of ten or more. The chain uses TRBV7-9 and TRBJ2-7; 11 bases agree with TRBD2. Germline values: CDR1 SEHNR, CDR2 FQNEAQ (reference sequence). The CDR3 totals 14 residues. Trimming at V came to 5 bases and at J to 4 bases, leaving 4 bases not matched to a gene. CDR3 residues: CASSGTSGPYEQYF. The CDR3 DNA reads as TGTGCCAGCAGCGGGACTAGCGGACCTTACGAGCAGTACTTC.

This clonotype is medium-sized (0.01 to 0.1%). V usage is TRBV12-3 or TRBV12-4 and J usage is TRBJ2-1, with 12 bases lining up with TRBD2. After removal of 7 bases from V and 8 bases from J, the junction contained 6 bases not matched to a gene. The CDR3 covers 14 residues. The CDR3 here is CASNPSGGEDEQFF. In DNA form, the CDR3 reads TGTGCCAGCAACCCTAGCGGGGGGGAGGATGAGCAGTTCTTC.

The chain recombines TRBV7-2 with TRBJ2-7; possible D gene TRBD1, 5 bases. Trimming shortened V by 1 base and J by 1 base, and 11 bases separated the two germline ends. The CDR3 has 15 residues. Germline V lookup: CDR1 SGHTA, CDR2 FQGNSA. CDR3 loop: CASSLEIAGSYEQYF. For the CDR3, the DNA is TGTGCCAGCAGCTTAGAAATAGCAGGGTCCTACGAGCAGTACTTC.

The gene calls are TRBV29-1 and TRBJ2-3; D unresolved. Germline V lookup: CDR1 SQVTM, CDR2 ANQGSEA. The V end lost 6 bases, the J end lost 0 bases, and 4 bases lay between the germline ends. This CDR3 comprises 11 residues. The CDR3 here is CSVASTDTQYF. In nucleotides, the CDR3 is TGCAGCGTCGCTAGCACAGATACGCAGTATTTT.

CDR3 DNA: TGTGCCAGCAGCTTGGCGGGGGCCACAGATACGCAGTATTTT. Encoded protein: CASSLAGATDTQYF. The chain employs TRBV11-1 and TRBJ2-3, with D tentatively TRBD2 (7 bases). CDR1 is SGHAT and CDR2 is FQDESV in the germline V gene (reference sequence). The CDR3 consists of 14 residues. Deletions cut 3 bases from V and 2 bases from J, with 9 bases between. Drawing the rest from reference TRBV11-1 and TRBJ2-3, the complete variable domain is EAEVAQSPRYKITEKSQAVAFWCDPISGHATLYWYRQILGQGPELLVQFQDESVVDDSQLPKDRFSAERLKGVDSTLKIQPAELGDSAMYLCASSLAGATDTQYFGPGTRLTVL.

The rearrangement joins TRBV14 to TRBJ2-7, with TRBD1 matching over 7 bases. The germline gives CDR1 SGHDN, CDR2 FVKESK. The CDR3 is 16 amino acids. The V segment lost 6 bases and the J segment 0 bases; nucleotides outside the gene matches: 11. In DNA, the CDR3 is TGTGCCAGCAGTCTAAAGTACAGGGGATACTCCTACGAGCAGTACTTC. This encodes CASSLKYRGYSYEQYF.

This chain links TRBV5-6 with TRBJ2-5; D might be TRBD1 (6 bases). From germline, CDR1 is SGHDT and CDR2 YYEEEE. CDR3 length equals 14 residues. The ends were cut back, 4 bases at V and 5 bases at J, with 15 bases in the middle. This CDR3 is CASSPPGAPETQYF. DNA for the CDR3: TGTGCCAGCAGCCCCCCAGGGGCCCCGGAGACCCAGTACTTC.

Ten or more counts support this clonotype. V is TRBV14 and J is TRBJ1-1; a weak D match, TRBD1 (6 bases). This CDR3 is built from 13 residues. In germline, CDR1 is SGHDN, CDR2 FVKESK. With 2 bases removed from V and 5 bases from J, the gap between germline ends came to 9 bases. DNA for the CDR3: TGTGCCAGCAGCCAACAGGGGTTGACTGAAGCTTTCTTT. This sequence encodes CASSQQGLTEAFF.

The chain joins TRBV11-2 to TRBJ2-7, with 8 bases that match TRBD1. The CDR3 consists of 17 residues. V trimming: 0 bases; J trimming: 2 bases; junction bases outside the gene matches: 9. CDR1 and CDR2 (germline): SGHAT, FQNNGV. DNA for the CDR3: TGTGCCAGCAGCTTAGATCTCGGGGACAGGAGTACCTACGAGCAGTACTTC. Translation: CASSLDLGDRSTYEQYF.

This clonotype was seen ten or more times. This chain joins TRBV20-1 and TRBJ2-1, with D possibly being TRBD2 (6 bases). The CDR3 runs to 15 residues. Trimming removed 3 bases at V and 2 bases at J, with 14 bases between. In germline, CDR1 is DFQATT, CDR2 SNEGSKA (reference sequence). The CDR3 protein is CSARDFSGTYNEQFF. The CDR3 DNA follows: TGCAGTGCTAGGGACTTTAGCGGTACCTACAATGAGCAGTTCTTC.

This chain uses TRBV4-2 with TRBJ1-2, with D maybe TRBD1 (5 bases). Trimming pared 2 bases from V and 6 bases from J, leaving 19 bases between. The CDR3 spans 16 residues. CDR1 and CDR2 from the germline V gene are LGHNA and YNFKEQ. The CDR3 nucleotides are TGTGCCAGCAGCCAAAATATTGGGCGGAGGGGACATGGCTACACCTTC. Translating it yields CASSQNIGRRGHGYTF.

The chain uses TRBV4-1 and TRBJ1-5, with a weak D call TRBD1 (5 bases). Trimming took off 3 bases at V and 0 bases at J, with 9 bases between the two ends. CDR1 and CDR2 from the germline V gene are MGHRA and YSYEKL. The CDR3 sequence is 15 residues long. The CDR3 spells CASSHPDSSNQPQHF. The CDR3 nucleotides are TGCGCCAGCAGCCATCCCGACAGTAGCAATCAGCCCCAGCATTTT.

The chain is built from TRBV7-6 and TRBJ1-2, with TRBD1 as a possible D gene (6 bases). Germline-derived CDR1 and CDR2 are SGHVS and FNYEAQ. The length of the CDR3 is 13 residues. Trimming pared 3 bases from V and 8 bases from J, leaving 13 bases between. For the CDR3, the DNA is TGTGCCAGCAGCTTCGTAACAGGGAGCGGCTACACCTTC. It codes for CASSFVTGSGYTF.

In this sample, this clonotype turned up many times. This chain links TRBV6-5 with TRBJ2-5; 10 bases align to TRBD2. Germline V gene lookup returns CDR1 MNHEY and CDR2 SVGAGI. The CDR3 extends over 16 amino acids. J lost 7 bases, V lost 6 bases, and 14 bases had no gene match. The CDR3 nucleotides are TGTGCCAGCAGAGCTTTTAGCGGGGGGAAGGCAGGGACCCAGTACTTC. As protein: CASRAFSGGKAGTQYF.

This clonotype occurred many times. The chain combines TRBV2 with TRBJ2-5; no clear D. V was pared by 6 bases and J by 5 bases, with 4 bases between. CDR1 is SNHLY, CDR2 FYNNEI, per germline. The CDR3 extends over 10 amino acids. Written as DNA, the CDR3 is TGTGCCAGCAGGGTTGAGACCCAGTACTTC. Translated, it gives CASRVETQYF. The entire variable domain, with the rest obtained from reference TRBV2 and TRBJ2-5, is as follows: EPEVTQTPSHQVTQMGQEVILRCVPISNHLYFYWYRQILGQKVEFLVSFYNNEISEKSEIFDDQFSVERPDGSNFTLKIRSTKLEDSAMYFCASRVETQYFGPGTRLLVL.